This T cell receptor beta chain was sequenced for a study of blood T cells in healthy people across ages. With a J-beta primer mix and a sample-barcoded 5' primer, a second PCR ran 7 to 11 cycles. Each CDR3 protein gets one entry after TCRdb re-called the 5' RACE reads with MiXCR. The data hold about 380,000 distinct CDR3 sequences, with 45% to 60% observed a single time. The V end was cut by 8 bases, the J end by 4 bases, with 10 bases between. Germline values: CDR1 MNHNY, CDR2 SVGAGI (reference sequence). CDR3 length: 12 amino acids. The chain combines TRBV6-6 with TRBJ2-3; D perhaps matches TRBD2 (5 bases). Sequencing was carried out using blood. The clonotype comes from a man in his 60s in good health. The CDR3 reads CASRSGSDTQYF. CDR3 DNA sequence: TGTGCCAGCCGGAGCGGTTCAGATACGCAGTATTTT.